This passage covers 24 T cell receptor beta chains from one sample sequenced in a study of cytomegalovirus exposure and HLA in healthy donors. Researchers ran the PCR with 60 Vbeta and 13 Jbeta primers. Sequencing was performed with immunoSEQ multiplex PCR; in TCRdb, only in-frame clones are kept and a portion is missing. The sample consists of 90,000 to 110,000 clones, over 75% of them appearing once. The sample comprised PBMCs. The source is a young man in good health and CMV-seropositive.

This clone showed up just a few times. J is TRBJ2-7 and V is TRBV7-9; D is undetermined. The germline gives CDR1 SEHNR, CDR2 FQNEAQ (reference sequence). This CDR3 spans 12 amino acids. V gave up 5 bases and J gave up 2 bases, with 7 bases separating them. The chain's CDR3 is CASSALPYEQYF. The DNA of the CDR3 is TGTGCCAGCAGCGCACTCCCCTACGAGCAGTACTTC.

The chain is built from TRBV5-1 and TRBJ2-7; the match to TRBD2 covers 8 bases. Trimming cost V 1 base and J 2 bases; bases outside gene matches: 2. From germline, CDR1 is SGHRS and CDR2 YFSETQ. The CDR3 loop spans 14 amino acids. Here the CDR3 reads CASSLTGGAYEQYF. CDR3 DNA sequence: TGCGCCAGCAGCTTGACCGGGGGGGCCTACGAGCAGTACTTC.

The chain is built from TRBV5-1 and TRBJ2-1; 11 bases map to TRBD1. The CDR3 is 16 residues long. V gave up 0 bases and J gave up 3 bases; unmatched junction bases: 2. Germline CDR1 SGHRS, CDR2 YFSETQ. CDR3 nucleotide sequence: TGCGCCAGCAGCTTGGGTGGGACAGGGGGCTACAATGAGCAGTTCTTC. It yields the protein CASSLGGTGGYNEQFF.

This sequence joins TRBV30 and TRBJ1-5; perhaps TRBD1 as D (5 bases). The V gene's germline CDR1 is GTSNPN and CDR2 SVGIG (reference sequence). The CDR3 length is 15 residues. V lost 1 base, J lost 2 bases, and 12 bases lay in between. The CDR3 DNA is TGTGCCTGGAGTGCCACCCTAGGGGGCAATCAGCCCCAGCATTTT. Encoded protein: CAWSATLGGNQPQHF.

This clone has a handful of counts. The chain links TRBV6-1 to TRBJ2-3, with a weak D call TRBD2 (6 bases). The CDR3 covers 16 residues. CDR1 and CDR2 from the germline V gene are MNHNS and SASEGT. Trimming removed 1 base from V and 0 bases from J, with 11 bases in between. CDR3 region: CASSEVEGLSTDTQYF. The CDR3 DNA reads as TGTGCCAGCAGTGAAGTGGAGGGGTTGAGCACAGATACGCAGTATTTT.

The chain joins TRBV5-4 to TRBJ2-3, with TRBD2 identical over 7 bases. Trimming removed 3 bases from V and 0 bases from J; junction bases left unmatched: 4. CDR1 is SGHNT and CDR2 is YYREEE in the germline V gene (reference sequence). The CDR3 is 15 residues long. The CDR3 DNA sequence: TGTGCCAGCAGCTCCCGGGGGGAAAGCACAGATACGCAGTATTTT. Its protein product is CASSSRGESTDTQYF.

There are a few counts of this clone. The chain has TRBV4-3 and TRBJ2-3; 9 nucleotides line up with TRBD2. The CDR3 sequence is 15 residues long. Trimming removed 6 bases from V and 3 bases from J; junction bases left unmatched: 7. The V gene's germline CDR1 is LGHNA and CDR2 YSLEER. This chain's CDR3 is CASRRGLAMTDTQYF. The DNA for the CDR3 is TGCGCCAGCAGACGAGGACTAGCGATGACAGATACGCAGTATTTT.

The sample holds one count of this clone. J is TRBJ2-5 and V is TRBV5-1; a possible D gene is TRBD1 (5 bases). Germline V gene sequence: CDR1 SGHRS, CDR2 YFSETQ. The CDR3 covers 15 residues. V was trimmed by 0 bases and J by 5 bases, leaving 14 bases between them. CDR3 bases: TGCGCCAGCAGCTTGGGAGCTGGGGCAGGGGAGACCCAGTACTTC. Its translation: CASSLGAGAGETQYF.

The genes are TRBV28 and TRBJ1-5, with D possibly being TRBD1 (6 bases). CDR3 length: 15 residues. CDR1 and CDR2 from the germline V gene are MDHEN and SYDVKM. V lost 6 bases and J 0 bases, leaving 12 bases between the germline ends. The CDR3 region has the DNA TGTGCCAGCAGCCTAGGACAGACTAGCAATCAGCCCCAGCATTTT. This gives the protein CASSLGQTSNQPQHF.

The chain uses TRBV18 and TRBJ1-1, with TRBD1 as a possible D gene (6 bases). This CDR3 spans 12 amino acids. V dropped 3 bases and J dropped 7 bases, with 9 bases sitting between them. Germline V CDR1 and CDR2: KGHSH, LQKENI. The CDR3 loop reads CASSPQGSEAFF. CDR3 DNA: TGTGCCAGCTCACCCCAGGGGAGTGAAGCTTTCTTT.

J is TRBJ1-1 and V is TRBV7-6; D remains unclear. The CDR3 length is 15 residues. With 0 bases removed from V and 5 bases from J, the gap between germline ends came to 13 bases. Germline CDR1 is SGHVS and CDR2 is FNYEAQ. CDR3 residues: CASSLALIGGTEAFF. In nucleotides, the CDR3 is TGTGCCAGCAGCTTAGCGCTAATCGGAGGGACTGAAGCTTTCTTT. Supplemented by reference TRBV7-6 and TRBJ1-1, the full variable domain reads GAGVSQSPRYKVTKRGQDVALRCDPISGHVSLYWYRQALGQGPEFLTYFNYEAQQDKSGLPNDRFSAERPEGSISTLTIQRTEQRDSAMYRCASSLALIGGTEAFFGQGTRLTVV.

This clone was seen a handful of times. The V and J genes are TRBV14 and TRBJ1-5; D call uncertain. This CDR3 region has 14 residues. CDR1 is SGHDN and CDR2 is FVKESK in the germline V gene. V was shortened by 1 base and J by 7 bases, with 11 bases between the two germline ends. DNA for the CDR3: TGTGCCAGCAGCCAAGGAGGGTTCGGGCAGCCCCAGCATTTT. Its protein is CASSQGGFGQPQHF.

The rearrangement joins TRBV7-2 to TRBJ1-5; D not certain. V lost 5 bases and J 1 base, leaving 3 bases between the germline ends. This CDR3 spans 12 amino acids. CDR1 and CDR2 (germline): SGHTA, FQGNSA. CDR3 coding DNA: TGTGCCAGCAGCCAGAGCAATCAGCCCCAGCATTTT. Protein sequence: CASSQSNQPQHF.

The chain combines TRBV30 with TRBJ1-6; 10 nucleotides align to TRBD1. Unmatched junction bases numbered 7, after V lost 0 bases and J lost 11 bases. This CDR3 is 15 amino acids long. Germline CDR1 and CDR2: GTSNPN and SVGIG (reference sequence). CDR3 region: CAWSVQGQGFAPLHF. The CDR3 bases are TGTGCCTGGAGTGTACAGGGACAGGGGTTTGCACCCCTCCACTTT.

The chain recombines TRBV6-6 with TRBJ2-2, with 9 nucleotides matching TRBD1. Germline CDR1 and CDR2: MNHNY and SVGAGI (reference sequence). This CDR3 has 15 amino acids. J gave up 1 base and V 6 bases, and 3 bases lay outside the gene matches. The CDR3 is CASRRDRENTGELFF. CDR3 DNA sequence: TGTGCCAGCAGGCGGGACAGGGAGAACACCGGGGAGCTGTTTTTT.

The chain has TRBV5-1 and TRBJ2-7, with TRBD1 matching 12 bases. V lost 3 bases to trimming and J lost 6 bases; unmatched junction nucleotides: 10. The CDR3 is made up of 16 amino acids. CDR1 is SGHRS, CDR2 YFSETQ, per germline. In DNA, the CDR3 is TGCGCCAGCAGCTCCCGGCCGGGACAGGGGGCGGGCGAGCAGTACTTC. Translation gives CASSSRPGQGAGEQYF.

V usage is TRBV5-1 and J usage is TRBJ1-3; 9 bases map to TRBD1. V lost 1 base, J lost 3 bases, and 8 bases stayed unmatched. Germline CDR1 and CDR2: SGHRS and YFSETQ. This CDR3 region has 17 residues. The chain's CDR3 is CASSLTPGTGRGNTIYF. DNA of the CDR3: TGCGCCAGCAGCTTGACTCCCGGGACAGGGCGTGGAAACACCATATATTTT.

J is TRBJ2-2 and V is TRBV18, with 7 nucleotides matching TRBD2. The CDR3 loop spans 14 amino acids. Germline values: CDR1 KGHSH, CDR2 LQKENI. J lost 6 bases, V lost 3 bases, and 4 bases had no gene match. CDR3 residues: CASSPTGGSGELFF. In nucleotides, the CDR3 is TGTGCCAGCTCACCCACGGGAGGATCCGGGGAGCTGTTTTTT.

As DNA, the CDR3 is TGTGCCAGCAGCCTTCCACAGGGATTCACTGAAGCTTTCTTT. This gives the protein CASSLPQGFTEAFF. The gene calls are TRBV7-9 and TRBJ1-1, with D maybe TRBD1 (6 bases). Trimming stripped 5 bases from V and 4 bases from J, with 14 bases between. CDR1 is SEHNR and CDR2 is FQNEAQ in the germline V gene (reference sequence). The CDR3 runs 14 residues.

This clone was found once. The chain recombines TRBV9 with TRBJ1-1; D uncertain. There are 16 residues in the CDR3. V was clipped by 0 bases and J by 0 bases, with 12 bases between them. Germline CDR1 reads SGDLS; CDR2 reads YYNGEE. The CDR3 region is CASSVGAGAMNTEAFF. In DNA, the CDR3 is TGTGCCAGCAGCGTAGGAGCAGGCGCCATGAACACTGAAGCTTTCTTT.

This clone was seen more than once but under ten times. The J gene is TRBJ2-7, the V gene TRBV5-4; maybe TRBD2 (6 bases). With 2 bases removed from V and 7 bases from J, the gap between germline ends came to 7 bases. The germline V gene encodes CDR1 SGHNT and CDR2 YYREEE (reference sequence). CDR3 length equals 11 residues. The CDR3 DNA reads TGTGCCAGCAGCTTTCGGGGGGAGCAGTACTTC. This encodes CASSFRGEQYF.

V gene TRBV18 combines with J gene TRBJ1-4; 11 bases agree with TRBD1. V shed 2 bases, J shed 2 bases, and the junction held 10 bases outside the gene matches. The CDR3 loop spans 19 amino acids. Germline V CDR1 and CDR2: KGHSH, LQKENI. The CDR3 loop is CASSPTGTGGSRTNEKLFF. The CDR3 DNA reads TGTGCCAGCTCACCAACCGGGACAGGGGGTTCGAGGACTAATGAAAAACTGTTTTTT.

This chain connects TRBV30 to TRBJ1-5, with D unresolved. The germline V gene encodes CDR1 GTSNPN and CDR2 SVGIG (reference sequence). The CDR3 extends over 13 amino acids. V lost 0 bases and J lost 1, with 4 bases in between. The CDR3 is CAWSVQSNQPQHF. The DNA for the CDR3 is TGTGCCTGGAGTGTCCAGAGCAATCAGCCCCAGCATTTT.

The chain uses TRBV7-2 and TRBJ2-7; TRBD1 matches at 9 bases. The CDR3 extends over 16 amino acids. Trimming took 5 bases from V and 2 from J; bases not matched to a gene: 10. Germline CDR1 and CDR2: SGHTA and FQGNSA. CDR3 protein: CASSTPDRGIPYEQYF. CDR3 in DNA: TGTGCCAGCAGCACCCCGGACAGGGGCATTCCCTACGAGCAGTACTTC. Full variable domain (missing parts from reference TRBV7-2 and TRBJ2-7): GAGVSQSPSNKVTEKGKDVELRCDPISGHTALYWYRQSLGQGLEFLIYFQGNSAPDKSGLPSDRFSAERTGGSVSTLTIQRTQQEDSAVYLCASSTPDRGIPYEQYFGPGTRLTVT.